This paragraph reports one T cell receptor beta chain. No antigen is known for it. Per-base qualities were not stored, and no clone one base away is much larger. This sample was included in a study of cytomegalovirus exposure and HLA in healthy donors (TCRdb year 2017). Regarding the complete study: An earlier analysis of 587 of the donors reported about 280 Gb of sequence data and 117 million unique TCR beta sequences obtained from about 180 million T cells. An early release that covered more than 550 HLA-typed donors contained approximately 300 gigabases of sequencing data and tens of millions of unique TCR sequences. Among the approximately 430 genotyped donors, approximately 77% belonged to the genetic ancestry cluster associated with self-reported Caucasian donors. The study aimed to test whether signatures of past pathogen exposure could be identified by cataloging public T cell receptors. The study profiled the T cell repertoires of more than 500 subjects by immunosequencing and related them to cytomegalovirus serostatus. Along with the roughly 700-subject first cohort, a separate validation cohort of over a hundred different subjects was used. The study combined high-throughput TCR immunosequencing, statistical association of individual TCRs with disease status, and machine learning to predict cytomegalovirus infection status. To study patterns of TCR occurrence, a later analysis re-analyzed previously published TCR beta repertoires from around 670 donors and added high-resolution HLA genotyping. Rather than using new phenotypic data, the later analysis identified candidate immune exposures from TCR beta sequences and from how often those sequences occurred across donors. In an earlier analysis of around 540 of the donors, high-throughput TCR beta sequencing was used to judge whether each TCR beta V gene segment behaved as functional or pseudogenic. Donor age, sex, ethnicity and CMV serostatus were compiled alongside the repertoire data. A later genetic analysis took genome-wide SNP genotypes for about 65% of the roughly 670 donors and used that subset as a discovery cohort. Every discovery cohort repertoire had been produced on one sequencing platform. Both class I and class II loci were covered by HLA typing, at four-digit resolution. The number of donors typed differed by locus, with roughly 620-640 for A, B, C, DRB1 and DQB1, more than 500 for DQA1, 606 for DPA1, and 450 to 480 for DPB1. A few DR-DQ haplotypes were handled as single units for association and clustering because linkage in the cohort was strong. Among a few hundred genotyped donors of the cohort, an average of approximately 240,000 unique TCR beta nucleotide sequences were sequenced per donor, roughly 20% of them non-productive. Study-wide findings and limitations: Sequencing depth was assumed to be roughly uniform across donors in the presence/absence analyses, though that assumption may not hold. Several of the top co-occurrence clusters appeared to be linked to parvovirus B19, influenza, CMV and Epstein-Barr virus, according to a later analysis. In an earlier analysis of 450 to 750 of the donors, most TCR beta V segments appeared in productive rearrangements about 87% or about 30% of the time, broadly matching IMGT annotations. A later analysis associated about 17,000 TCR beta sequences with specific HLA alleles at a false discovery rate of 0.05. A further reported finding was that TCR beta sequences accurately predicted the HLA-A and HLA-B alleles for most subjects in the first cohort. For the cohort, immune exposure information was limited to CMV serostatus. Because HLA typing was missing for some donors at each locus, association tests included only the typed subset. While some public TCRs were present in many individuals, most TCR sequences turned up only very rarely across donors. The cohort was sequenced for TCR beta chains only, and without alpha or paired-chain data the features that could be detected were limited. Cytomegalovirus status was reported to be diagnosed by the classifier with high specificity and sensitivity in both the original and validation cohorts. Linkage disequilibrium might explain the correlated functional status among segregating V segments, but an unknown experimental factor could not be ruled out. A few of the identified cytomegalovirus-associated TCR beta chains were confirmed in vitro to be specific for cytomegalovirus antigens. A group of highly shared sequence variants was considered likely to be a technical artifact of the sequencing pipeline. Compared with the roughly 670-donor mean, donors in an Asian-associated ancestry cluster had fewer N-insertions in productive TCRs, according to a later genetic analysis. In a later genetic analysis, a missense DCLRE1C variant was associated with V-gene and J-gene trimming of TCR beta chains, and the association was replicated in an independent cohort. The 87-base-pair reads could not distinguish some IMGT-functional V segments, including TRBV6-2 and TRBV6-3, so those segments were excluded. In a later analysis, TCR association rates were found to vary across HLA loci, with the most associated TCRs seen for DRB1 alleles and the fewest for HLA-C alleles. The earlier analysis of about 600 of the donors excluded roughly 17 rarely observed V segments, including chromosome 9 orphons, because counts were too low. In the study, 150 to 200 TCR beta chains were listed as associated with cytomegalovirus. The authors suggested that the approach could potentially be generalized to other disease states and immunological phenotypes. Compared with equally common non-associated chains, HLA-associated TCR beta chains in a later analysis were more clonally expanded and had lower generation probabilities. Most CMV-associated TCR beta chains appeared to be HLA-restricted in a later analysis, and the HLA associations seemed to be driven largely by CMV exposure. Strong co-occurrence of HLA alleles, especially DR and DQ, made assigning TCR associations to individual alleles difficult.

Library preparation used the immunoSEQ multiplex PCR assay. For the multiplex PCR, a mixture combining 60 forward primers for TCR Vbeta segments and 13 reverse primers for TCR Jbeta segments was used. The CDR3 region of rearranged TCR beta genes was amplified from genomic DNA with a multiplex PCR assay. On the Illumina HiSeq System, the amplified TCR beta libraries were sequenced as 87-base-pair reads. For the original study's pipeline: In a later analysis, tens of millions of unique TCR beta chains were counted across the roughly 700 repertoires, and roughly 11 million of these chains were shared by at least two donors. Raw reads were error-corrected and collapsed into unique sequences by a nearest-neighbor algorithm in which closely related sequences were merged to remove PCR and sequencing errors. To assign V, D and J gene segments, CDR3 sequences were aligned to IMGT reference sequences. For a sequence to be retained, at least a six-nucleotide match to both a V gene segment and a J gene segment was required. A rearrangement was called productive if the CDR3 had no stop codons and remained in frame with V and J, and every other rearrangement was called non-productive. Following IMGT convention, CDR3 was defined as the stretch from the second conserved V-encoded cysteine to the conserved J-encoded phenylalanine. In an earlier analysis of around 540 of the donors, sequences lacking an unambiguous match to a single V gene segment were excluded. An earlier analysis of several hundred of the donors called V segments functional above 56.7% productive rearrangements and segregating when the between-donor standard deviation exceeded 5%. A statistical classification framework was built to diagnose cytomegalovirus status from the catalog of TCR beta chain sequences. A later analysis assigned V and J genes by comparing TCR nucleotide sequences with IMGT/GENE-DB human TR gene sequences. The TCRdist pipeline was used in a later analysis to assign CDR3 sequences and most-parsimonious VDJ recombination scenarios. A later analysis defined each TCR beta chain by its CDR3 amino acid sequence plus V-gene family, and excluded reads lacking a unique V-gene family. A later analysis removed over 500 highly shared, low-generation-probability nucleotide sequences to deal with suspected cross-contamination and a sequencing artifact. A later analysis calculated a clonal expansion index for each public chain from normalized within-repertoire ranks of inferred template counts. Generation probabilities in a later analysis came from a VDJ recombination model fitted to out-of-frame rearrangements, and those results were checked against IGoR. A later analysis scored TCR-TCR, TCR-HLA and TCR-CMV co-occurrence with hypergeometric tests, applying a repertoire-size bias correction to TCR pairs. False discovery rates were estimated in a later analysis by permuting HLA or CMV assignments 20 times. In a later analysis, co-occurring TCRs were grouped using DBSCAN, and TCRdist sequence similarity was added for clustering within HLA-allele-positive subsets. Co-occurrence clustering excluded repertoires with fewer than 30,000 or more than 120,000 public chains, plus five with anomalous nucleotide sharing. The table comes from immuneACCESS by way of TCRdb, which keeps in-frame sequences with V and J called. Part of the clones is missing from these tables; in studies checked, under half for an unresolved V gene and the rest for unknown reasons. The DNA was the basis for D and trimming; V, J and clone size are from that table. For this sample there are around 280,000 clones; about 90% appear just once. The biggest ten clones account for about 2% of the sample.

The cohort consisted of 650 to 850 healthy bone marrow donors. At the time of sampling, all cohort members were nominally healthy, though unrecorded immune exposures were likely present. The donor tested CMV seronegative, placing the donor among the 350 or so seronegative members of the cohort. Every donor gave a peripheral blood sample, and the peripheral blood mononuclear cells from that sample were used for TCR beta sequencing. The Qiagen DNeasy Blood Extraction Kit was used to extract genomic DNA from the blood cell samples. V is reduced by 3 bases and J by 5 bases, leaving a spacing of 19 bases between them. From the cysteine through the phenylalanine, the CDR3 covers 16 amino acids. Just the 48-base CDR3 DNA is kept, in frame starting at base 1. CDR1 SGHNT and CDR2 YYREEE are derived from the germline V gene (reference sequence).

This clonotype was obtained from a woman aged 18-35 years in good health and CMV-seronegative. The V and J genes are TRBV5-4 and TRBJ2-3; TRBD2 is possibly the D segment (6 matching bases). Sequences were obtained from PBMCs. In nucleotide form, the sequence is TGTGCCAGCAGCTCGAAAGGGACTGACCCACGAGATACGCAGTATTTT. Its protein is CASSSKGTDPRDTQYF. Extended through the reference TRBV5-4 and TRBJ2-3 proteins, this CDR3 yields the full variable domain: ETGVTQSPTHLIKTRGQQVTLRCSSQSGHNTVSWYQQALGQGPQFIFQYYREEENGRGNFPPRFSGLQFPNYSSELNVNALELDDSALYLCASSSKGTDPRDTQYFGPGTRLTVL.